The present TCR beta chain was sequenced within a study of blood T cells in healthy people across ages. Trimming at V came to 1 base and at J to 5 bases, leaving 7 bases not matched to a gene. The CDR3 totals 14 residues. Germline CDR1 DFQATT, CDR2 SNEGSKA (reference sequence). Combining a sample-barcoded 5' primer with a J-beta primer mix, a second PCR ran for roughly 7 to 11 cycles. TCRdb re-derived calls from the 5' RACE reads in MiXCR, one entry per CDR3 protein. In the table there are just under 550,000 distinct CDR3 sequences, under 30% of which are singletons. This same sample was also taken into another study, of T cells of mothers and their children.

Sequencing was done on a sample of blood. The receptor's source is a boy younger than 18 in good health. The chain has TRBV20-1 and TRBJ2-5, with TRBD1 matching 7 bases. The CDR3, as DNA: TGCAGTGCTAGAGGGCACAGGGGAAGGGAGACCCAGTACTTC. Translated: CSARGHRGRETQYF.